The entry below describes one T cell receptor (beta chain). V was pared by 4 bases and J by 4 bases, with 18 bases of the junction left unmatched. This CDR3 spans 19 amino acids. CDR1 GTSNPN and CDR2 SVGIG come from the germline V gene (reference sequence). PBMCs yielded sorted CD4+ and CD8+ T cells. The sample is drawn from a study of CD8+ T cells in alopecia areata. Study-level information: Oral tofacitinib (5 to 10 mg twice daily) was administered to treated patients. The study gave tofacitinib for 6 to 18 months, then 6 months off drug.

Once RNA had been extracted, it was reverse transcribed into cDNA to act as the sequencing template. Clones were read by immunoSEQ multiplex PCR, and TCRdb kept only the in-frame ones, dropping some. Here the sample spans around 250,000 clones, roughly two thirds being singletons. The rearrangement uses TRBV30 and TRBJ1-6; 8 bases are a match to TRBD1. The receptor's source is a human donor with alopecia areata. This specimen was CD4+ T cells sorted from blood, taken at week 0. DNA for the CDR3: TGTGCCTGGAAAACGACCCCCGGACAGGGACATTCGTATAATTCACCCCTCCACTTT. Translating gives CAWKTTPGQGHSYNSPLHF.